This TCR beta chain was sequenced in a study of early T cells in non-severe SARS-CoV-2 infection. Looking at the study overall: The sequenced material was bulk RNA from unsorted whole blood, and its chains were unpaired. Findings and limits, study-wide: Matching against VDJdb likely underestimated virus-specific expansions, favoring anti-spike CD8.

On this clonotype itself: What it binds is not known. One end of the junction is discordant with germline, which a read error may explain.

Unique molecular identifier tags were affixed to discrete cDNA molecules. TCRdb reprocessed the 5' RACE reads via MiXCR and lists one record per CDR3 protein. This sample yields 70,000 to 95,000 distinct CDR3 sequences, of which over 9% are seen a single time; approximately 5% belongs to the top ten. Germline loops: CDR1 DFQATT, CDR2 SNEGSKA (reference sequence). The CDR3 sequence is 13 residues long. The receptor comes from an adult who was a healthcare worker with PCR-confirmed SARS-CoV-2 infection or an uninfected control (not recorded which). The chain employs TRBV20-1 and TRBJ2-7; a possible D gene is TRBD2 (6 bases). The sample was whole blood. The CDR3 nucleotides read TGCAGTGCTGGAGAGACTAGTTTCTACGAGCAGTACTTC. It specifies CSAGETSFYEQYF.